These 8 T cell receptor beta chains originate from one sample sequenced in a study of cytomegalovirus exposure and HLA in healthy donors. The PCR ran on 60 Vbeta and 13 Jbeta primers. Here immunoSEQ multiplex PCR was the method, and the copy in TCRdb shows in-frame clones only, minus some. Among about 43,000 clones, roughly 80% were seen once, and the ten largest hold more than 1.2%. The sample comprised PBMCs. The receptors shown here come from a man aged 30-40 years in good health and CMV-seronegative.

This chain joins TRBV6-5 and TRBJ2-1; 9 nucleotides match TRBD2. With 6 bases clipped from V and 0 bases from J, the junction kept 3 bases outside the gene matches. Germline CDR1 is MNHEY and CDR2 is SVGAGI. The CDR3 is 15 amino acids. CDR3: CASRRTSASYNEQFF. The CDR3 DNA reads TGTGCCAGCAGGCGGACTAGCGCCTCCTACAATGAGCAGTTCTTC.

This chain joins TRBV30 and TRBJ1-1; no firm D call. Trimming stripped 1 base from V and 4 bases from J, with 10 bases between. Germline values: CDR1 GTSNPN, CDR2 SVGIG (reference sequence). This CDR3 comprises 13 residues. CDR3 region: CAWSGGLSTEAFF. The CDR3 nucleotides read TGTGCCTGGAGTGGAGGGCTAAGCACTGAAGCTTTCTTT.

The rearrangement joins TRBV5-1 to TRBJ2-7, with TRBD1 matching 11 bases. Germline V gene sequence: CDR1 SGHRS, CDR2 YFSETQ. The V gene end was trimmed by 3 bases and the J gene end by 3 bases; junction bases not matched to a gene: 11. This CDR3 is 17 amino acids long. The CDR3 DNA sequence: TGCGCCAGCAGCTCACGGATTACCGGGACAGGGGGCTACGAGCAGTACTTC. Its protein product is CASSSRITGTGGYEQYF. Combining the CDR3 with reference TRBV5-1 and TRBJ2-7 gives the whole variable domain KAGVTQTPRYLIKTRGQQVTLSCSPISGHRSVSWYQQTPGQGLQFLFEYFSETQRNKGNFPGRFSGRQFSNSRSEMNVSTLELGDSALYLCASSSRITGTGGYEQYFGPGTRLTVT.

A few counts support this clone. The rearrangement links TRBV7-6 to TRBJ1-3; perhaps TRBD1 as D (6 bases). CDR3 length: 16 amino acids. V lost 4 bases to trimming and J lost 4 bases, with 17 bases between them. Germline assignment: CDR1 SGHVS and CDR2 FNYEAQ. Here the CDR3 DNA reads TGTGCCAGCAGCTCCTCGAGGACAGTGCTGGGAAACACCATATATTTT. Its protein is CASSSSRTVLGNTIYF.

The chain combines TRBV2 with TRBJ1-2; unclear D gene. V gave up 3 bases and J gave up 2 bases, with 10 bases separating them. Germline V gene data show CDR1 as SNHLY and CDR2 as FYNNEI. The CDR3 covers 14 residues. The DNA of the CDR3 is TGTGCCAGCAGTGAGAGGTCGGCGAACTATGGCTACACCTTC. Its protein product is CASSERSANYGYTF.

The CDR3 loop reads CASSLGDRNTGELFF. The CDR3 nucleotides are TGCGCCAGCAGCTTGGGGGACAGGAACACCGGGGAGCTGTTTTTT. The chain has TRBV5-1 and TRBJ2-2; TRBD1 matches 7 bases. This CDR3 spans 15 amino acids. The trim removed 0 bases at V and 1 base at J, leaving 0 bases unmatched. Germline V CDR1 and CDR2: SGHRS, YFSETQ.

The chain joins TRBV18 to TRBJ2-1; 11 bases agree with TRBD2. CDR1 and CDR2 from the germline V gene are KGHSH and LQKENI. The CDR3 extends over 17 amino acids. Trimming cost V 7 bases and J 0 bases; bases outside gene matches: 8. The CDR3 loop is CASLPGLAASSYNEQFF. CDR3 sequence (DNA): TGTGCCAGCTTACCGGGACTAGCGGCCAGCTCCTACAATGAGCAGTTCTTC.

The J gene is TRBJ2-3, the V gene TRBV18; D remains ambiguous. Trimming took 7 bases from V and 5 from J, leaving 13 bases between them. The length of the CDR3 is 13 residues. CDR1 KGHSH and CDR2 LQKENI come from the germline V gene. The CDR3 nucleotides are TGTGCCAGCTTACAACGGGTGGTAGATACGCAGTATTTT. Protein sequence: CASLQRVVDTQYF.